One and the same sample provided the 14 T cell receptor beta chains below, sequenced in a study of OX40 agonist ivuxolimab in advanced cancers. TCRdb keeps only in-frame clones here, not all; method: immunoSEQ multiplex PCR. The sample has tens of thousands of clones, about 93% seen once. The sample consisted of CD4+ or CD8+ T cells sorted from blood, taken in a trial of the OX40 agonist ivuxolimab. The receptors were sampled from an adult with an advanced solid tumor such as melanoma, head and neck, liver or kidney cancer.

The V gene is TRBV29-1, the J gene TRBJ1-2; 7 nucleotides align to TRBD1. V dropped 7 bases and J dropped 5; count of bases not matched to a gene: 7. The germline CDR1 and CDR2 sequences are SQVTM and ANQGSEA. The CDR3 loop spans 12 amino acids. The CDR3 DNA follows: TGCAGCGCTCCGGGACAGAGGTATGGCTACACCTTC. This sequence encodes CSAPGQRYGYTF. The variable domain in full, completed from reference TRBV29-1 and TRBJ1-2, reads SAVISQKPSRDICQRGTSLTIQCQVDSQVTMMFWYRQQPGQSLTLIATANQGSEATYESGFVIDKFPISRPNLTFSTLTVSNMSPEDSSIYLCSAPGQRYGYTFGSGTRLTVV.

V is TRBV19 and J is TRBJ1-1; D gene unclear. The CDR3 runs to 14 residues. Germline values: CDR1 LNHDA, CDR2 SQIVND (reference sequence). Trimming removed 5 bases from V and 0 bases from J, with 10 bases in between. The CDR3 region is CASSPTEMNTEAFF. Here the CDR3 DNA reads TGTGCCAGTAGTCCCACAGAGATGAACACTGAAGCTTTCTTT. Based on the CDR3 plus reference TRBV19 and TRBJ1-1, the full variable domain is DGGITQSPKYLFRKEGQNVTLSCEQNLNHDAMYWYRQDPGQGLRLIYYSQIVNDFQKGDIAEGYSVSREKKESFPLTVTSAQKNPTAFYLCASSPTEMNTEAFFGQGTRLTVV.

The genes are TRBV11-2 and TRBJ2-3, with D perhaps matching TRBD1 (6 bases). V lost 1 base and J lost 2, with 22 bases in between. This CDR3 contains 19 residues. Germline-derived CDR1 and CDR2 are SGHAT and FQNNGV. CDR3: CASSLVFLEGVIHTDTQYF. The CDR3 DNA follows: TGTGCCAGCAGCTTAGTATTCCTTGAGGGGGTCATACACACAGATACGCAGTATTTT.

This clone was seen just once. The chain couples TRBV5-1 to TRBJ2-1; 11 bases are a match to TRBD2. This CDR3 region has 16 residues. Germline-derived CDR1 and CDR2 are SGHRS and YFSETQ. V shed 0 bases and J 4 bases; nucleotides not matched to a gene: 3. CDR3 nucleotides: TGCGCCAGCAGCTTGGAACTAGCGGGGGTATACAATGAGCAGTTCTTC. This sequence encodes CASSLELAGVYNEQFF.

This chain joins TRBV6-5 and TRBJ2-1, with 9 bases matching TRBD2. This CDR3 comprises 15 residues. Trimming at V came to 4 bases and at J to 5 bases, leaving 6 bases not matched to a gene. Germline V lookup: CDR1 MNHEY, CDR2 SVGAGI. The CDR3, as DNA: TGTGCCAGCAGTTCCGGCCTAGCGGGGAACAATGAGCAGTTCTTC. This sequence encodes CASSSGLAGNNEQFF.

This chain uses TRBV7-9 with TRBJ2-1, with 8 bases aligning to TRBD1. The CDR3 has 11 amino acids. Germline V CDR1 and CDR2: SEHNR, FQNEAQ (reference sequence). The junction had 1 base not matched to a gene; V was cut back by 5 bases and J by 10 bases. CDR3 DNA sequence: TGTGCCAGCAGCGACAGGGGAGAGCAGTTCTTC. As protein: CASSDRGEQFF.

The chain's CDR3 is CASSYMQGKTTEAFF. The CDR3 nucleotides read TGTGCCAGCAGTTACATGCAGGGTAAGACCACTGAAGCTTTCTTT. The rearrangement joins TRBV6-5 to TRBJ1-1; possible D gene TRBD1, 5 bases. The germline CDR1 and CDR2 sequences are MNHEY and SVGAGI. V dropped 2 bases and J dropped 4 bases, with 14 bases sitting between them. The CDR3 extends over 15 amino acids.

This clone was recorded only once. This sequence joins TRBV6-6 and TRBJ2-7, with 8 bases lining up with TRBD1. This CDR3 is built from 15 residues. The V segment lost 0 bases and the J segment 5 bases; nucleotides outside the gene matches: 6. The germline V gene encodes CDR1 MNHNY and CDR2 SVGAGI (reference sequence). The DNA of the CDR3 is TGTGCCAGCAGTTACTCAGTGACAGGGGTTAACGAGCAGTACTTC. Encoded protein: CASSYSVTGVNEQYF.

V is TRBV14 and J is TRBJ1-2; the D is unclear. Germline assignment: CDR1 SGHDN and CDR2 FVKESK. The CDR3 is 12 residues long. The V gene lost 10 bases and the J gene lost 6 bases, with 15 bases spanning the gap. Here the CDR3 DNA reads TGTGCCATTACGCCGGGAGGAAATGGCTACACCTTC. It yields the protein CAITPGGNGYTF.

V gene TRBV10-3 combines with J gene TRBJ2-1; D is uncertain. CDR1 is ENHRY and CDR2 is SYGVKD in the germline V gene. This CDR3 region has 11 residues. Trimming pared 0 bases from V and 15 bases from J, leaving 9 bases between. The CDR3 coding sequence is TGTGCCATCAGTGAGTCCACGGGTCCGTTCTTC. Its translation: CAISESTGPFF.

As DNA, the CDR3 is TGCGCCAGCAGCCAAGGGCTGGAGAACACTGAAGCTTTCTTT. Translating it yields CASSQGLENTEAFF. V usage is TRBV4-3 and J usage is TRBJ1-1; no firm D call. This CDR3 region has 14 residues. Between the trimmed V and J ends, which lost 1 base and 1 base, there was a span of 7 bases. The germline V gene has CDR1 LGHNA and CDR2 YSLEER.

This clone was observed a handful of times. The genes are TRBV7-2 and TRBJ2-2; 7 bases are a match to TRBD2. Trimming removed 1 base from V and 3 bases from J; junction bases left unmatched: 11. This CDR3 is 18 amino acids long. Per germline, CDR1 SGHTA and CDR2 FQGNSA. Here the CDR3 reads CASSLEGRVTSHTGELFF. The DNA for the CDR3 is TGTGCCAGCAGCTTAGAAGGGAGGGTGACTAGCCACACCGGGGAGCTGTTTTTT. The whole variable domain, filled in from reference TRBV7-2 and TRBJ2-2, reads GAGVSQSPSNKVTEKGKDVELRCDPISGHTALYWYRQSLGQGLEFLIYFQGNSAPDKSGLPSDRFSAERTGGSVSTLTIQRTQQEDSAVYLCASSLEGRVTSHTGELFFGEGSRLTVL.

This clone was recorded a few times. V usage is TRBV6-4 and J usage is TRBJ2-1; 7 positions agree with TRBD2. The V and J ends lost 7 bases and 5 bases, in that order; junction bases with no gene match: 8. The germline V gene has CDR1 MRHNA and CDR2 SNTAGT. This CDR3 is 14 amino acids long. CDR3 region: CASTQVAGDNEQFF. The CDR3 DNA follows: TGTGCCAGCACCCAGGTTGCGGGAGACAATGAGCAGTTCTTC.

The chain uses TRBV29-1 and TRBJ1-2, with TRBD1 matching over 8 bases. CDR1 and CDR2 (germline): SQVTM, ANQGSEA. The CDR3 is 12 amino acids. The trim removed 5 bases at V and 7 bases at J, leaving 6 bases unmatched. CDR3: CSVLQGVVGYTF. In nucleotides, the CDR3 is TGCAGCGTTTTACAGGGGGTGGTTGGCTACACCTTC.